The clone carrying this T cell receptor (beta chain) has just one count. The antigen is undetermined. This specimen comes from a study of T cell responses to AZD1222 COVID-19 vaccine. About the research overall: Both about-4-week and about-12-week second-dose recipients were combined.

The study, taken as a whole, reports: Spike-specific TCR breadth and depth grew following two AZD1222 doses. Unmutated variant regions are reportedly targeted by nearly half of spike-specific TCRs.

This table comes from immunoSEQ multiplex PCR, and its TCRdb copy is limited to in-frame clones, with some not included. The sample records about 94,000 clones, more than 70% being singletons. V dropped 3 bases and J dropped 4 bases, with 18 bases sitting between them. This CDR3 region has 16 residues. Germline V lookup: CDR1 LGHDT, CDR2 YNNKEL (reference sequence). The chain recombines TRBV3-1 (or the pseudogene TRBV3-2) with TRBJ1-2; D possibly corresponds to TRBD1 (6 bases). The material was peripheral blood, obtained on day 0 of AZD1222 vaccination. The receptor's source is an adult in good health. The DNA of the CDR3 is TGTGCCAGCAGCCATAGTTATGGGGGGGCGGCCTATGGCTACACCTTC. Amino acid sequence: CASSHSYGGAAYGYTF.